This is a list of T cell receptor beta chains from one sample in a study of T cell changes during pregnancy in multiple sclerosis. Clones were sequenced by immunoSEQ multiplex PCR, and TCRdb holds only the in-frame ones, with some missing. This table has about 70,000 clones, more than 85% appearing once. Sequencing was performed on peripheral blood, taken in the first trimester of pregnancy. The origin of the receptors is a female donor with multiple sclerosis, enrolled in a pregnancy study. Both conserved end residues are trimmed from each CDR3. Each record gives: J gene, V gene, clone size, CDR3 protein. The listing skips clone size in some rows; elsewhere it reads once, few, many or a size class.

>TRBJ1-2|TRBV13|NA
ASSLGRQSYGYT
>TRBJ2-7|TRBV5-1|NA
ASSLGTGKIHEQY
>TRBJ2-3|TRBV7-3|NA
ASSLLAGATDTQY
>TRBJ1-6|TRBV5-6|NA
ASSLRRQERSYNSPLH
>TRBJ1-1|TRBV10-3|NA
AISERSDTEAF
>TRBJ1-2|TRBV6-5|few
ASRRPGVEYGYT
>TRBJ2-2|TRBV9|NA
ASSVRGNTGELF
>TRBJ1-5|TRBV7-7|NA
ASSSRLNQPQH
>TRBJ1-2|TRBV30|NA
AWSAYRAAGYGYT
>TRBJ1-1|TRBV28|NA
ASRPAGGGTEAF
>TRBJ1-2|TRBV28|once
ASSLPDRPQNYGYT
>TRBJ2-1|TRBV5-5|NA
ASSFQGGHEQF
>TRBJ2-1|TRBV28|NA
ASSPSGGDEQF
>TRBJ2-3|TRBV4-1|NA
ASSQEGQHPDTQY
>TRBJ1-2|TRBV6-6|NA
ASSYSRDYGYT
>TRBJ2-7|TRBV5-1|NA
ASSLGLAGSEQY
>TRBJ2-1|TRBV7-2|NA
ASSFIRFGSYNEQF
>TRBJ2-7|TRBV5-1|NA
ASSLARAPYEQY
>TRBJ1-2|TRBV18|NA
ASSIRTEFYGYT
>TRBJ2-1|TRBV13|NA
ASSQAGGGLDEQF
>TRBJ1-1|TRBV5-1|NA
ASSSTGGTEAF
>TRBJ1-1|TRBV2|NA
ASSDLRDTEAF
>TRBJ1-3|TRBV5-1|NA
ASSLAGAGNTIY
>TRBJ2-3|TRBV7-3|NA
ASSKPGQGTDTQY
>TRBJ2-5|TRBV4-2|NA
ASSQASGTGKETQY
>TRBJ1-1|TRBV6-1|NA
ASSDEGAWNTEAF
>TRBJ1-3|TRBV7-9|NA
ASSSHLSGNTIY
>TRBJ1-1|TRBV9|NA
ASSVEGGVGTEAF
>TRBJ2-3|TRBV30|NA
AWRVAGGPTDTQY
>TRBJ2-5|TRBV7-6|NA
ASSSRQRELKETQY
>TRBJ1-4|TRBV28|NA
ASSWGRDRRRKLF
>TRBJ2-1|TRBV28|NA
ASSWGVSNEQF
>TRBJ1-1|TRBV7-3|NA
ASSLNGGSNTEAF
>TRBJ1-5|TRBV2|NA
ASSALSGNQPQH
>TRBJ1-1|TRBV6-1|few
ATAAGRNTEAF
>TRBJ2-2|TRBV7-9|NA
ASSSPDRANTGELF
>TRBJ1-1|TRBV7-3|NA
ASSSGAGQGSEAF
>TRBJ1-5|TRBV11-2|NA
ASSLGLGGGQPQH
>TRBJ1-5|TRBV7-9|NA
ASSAGSWGNQPQH
>TRBJ2-7|TRBV27|NA
ASSLRIPGQGDYEQY
>TRBJ1-4|TRBV28|NA
ASSPTARDSNEKLF
>TRBJ2-1|TRBV30|NA
AWRVRRGYNEQF